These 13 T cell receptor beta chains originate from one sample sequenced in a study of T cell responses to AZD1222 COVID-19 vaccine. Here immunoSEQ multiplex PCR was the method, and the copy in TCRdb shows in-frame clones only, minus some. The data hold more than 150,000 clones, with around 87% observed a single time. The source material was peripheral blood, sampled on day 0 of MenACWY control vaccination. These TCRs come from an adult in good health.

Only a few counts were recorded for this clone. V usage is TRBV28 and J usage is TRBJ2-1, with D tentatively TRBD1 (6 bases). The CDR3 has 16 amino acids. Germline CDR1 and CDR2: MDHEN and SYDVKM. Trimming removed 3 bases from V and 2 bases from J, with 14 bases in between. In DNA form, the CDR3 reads TGTGCCAGCAGTTTGCTATCGGCAGGGGCCTACAATGAGCAGTTCTTC. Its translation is CASSLLSAGAYNEQFF.

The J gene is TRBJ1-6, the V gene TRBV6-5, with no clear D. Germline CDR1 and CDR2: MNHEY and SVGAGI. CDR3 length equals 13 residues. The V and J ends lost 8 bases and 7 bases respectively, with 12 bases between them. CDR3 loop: CASQANKNSPLHF. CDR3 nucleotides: TGTGCCAGCCAAGCTAATAAGAATTCACCCCTCCACTTT.

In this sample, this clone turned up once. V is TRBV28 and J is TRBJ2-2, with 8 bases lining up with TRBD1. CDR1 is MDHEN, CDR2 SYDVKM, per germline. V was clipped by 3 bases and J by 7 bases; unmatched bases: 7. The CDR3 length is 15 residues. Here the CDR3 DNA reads TGTGCCAGCAGTTTGAGTCAGGGGGCCGACGGGGAGCTGTTTTTT. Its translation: CASSLSQGADGELFF.

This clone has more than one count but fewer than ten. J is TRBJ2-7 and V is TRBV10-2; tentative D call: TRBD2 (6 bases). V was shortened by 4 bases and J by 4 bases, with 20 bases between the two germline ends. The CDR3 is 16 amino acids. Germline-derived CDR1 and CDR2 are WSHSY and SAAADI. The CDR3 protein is CASSGVRDQGGYEQYF. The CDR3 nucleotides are TGCGCCAGCAGTGGAGTGCGGGACCAAGGAGGGTACGAGCAGTACTTC.

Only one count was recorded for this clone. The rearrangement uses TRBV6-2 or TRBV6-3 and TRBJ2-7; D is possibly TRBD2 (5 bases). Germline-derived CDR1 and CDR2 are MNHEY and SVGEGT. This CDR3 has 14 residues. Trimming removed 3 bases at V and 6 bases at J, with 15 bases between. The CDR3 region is CASSYAGLGGEQYF. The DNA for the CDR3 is TGTGCCAGCAGTTATGCGGGCCTTGGTGGCGAGCAGTACTTC.

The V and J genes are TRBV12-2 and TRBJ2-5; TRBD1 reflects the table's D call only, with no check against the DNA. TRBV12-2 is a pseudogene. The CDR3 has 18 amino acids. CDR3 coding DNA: TGTGCAAGTCGCTCCTCCGGGACAGGGGGTTCCGGACAAGAGACCCAGTACTTC. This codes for CASRSSGTGGSGQETQYF.

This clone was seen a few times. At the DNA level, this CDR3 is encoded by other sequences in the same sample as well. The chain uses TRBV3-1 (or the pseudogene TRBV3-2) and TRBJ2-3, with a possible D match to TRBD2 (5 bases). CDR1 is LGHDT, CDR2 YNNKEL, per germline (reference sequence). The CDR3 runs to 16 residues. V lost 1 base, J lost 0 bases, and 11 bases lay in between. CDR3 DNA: TGTGCCAGCAGCCAAGGGACTCCTACTAGCACAGATACGCAGTATTTT. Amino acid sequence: CASSQGTPTSTDTQYF.

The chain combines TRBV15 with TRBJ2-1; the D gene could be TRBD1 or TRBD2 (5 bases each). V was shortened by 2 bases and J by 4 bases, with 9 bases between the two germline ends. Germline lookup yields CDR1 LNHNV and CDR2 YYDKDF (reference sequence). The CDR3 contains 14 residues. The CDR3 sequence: CATSRQGPYNEQFF. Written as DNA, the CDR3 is TGTGCCACCAGCAGACAGGGACCTTACAATGAGCAGTTCTTC.

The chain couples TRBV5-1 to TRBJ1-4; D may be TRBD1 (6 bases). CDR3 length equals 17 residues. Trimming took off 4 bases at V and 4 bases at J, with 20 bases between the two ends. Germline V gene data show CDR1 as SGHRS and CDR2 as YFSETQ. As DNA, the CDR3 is TGCGCCAGCAGCCCGCGGTTCCTCTTAGGGGGTAATGAAAAACTGTTTTTT. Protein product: CASSPRFLLGGNEKLFF.

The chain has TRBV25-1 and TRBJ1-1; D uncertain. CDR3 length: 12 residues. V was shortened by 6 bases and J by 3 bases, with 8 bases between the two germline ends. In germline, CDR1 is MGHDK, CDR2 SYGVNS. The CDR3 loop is CASRPGDTEAFF. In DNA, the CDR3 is TGTGCCAGCAGACCTGGGGACACTGAAGCTTTCTTT.

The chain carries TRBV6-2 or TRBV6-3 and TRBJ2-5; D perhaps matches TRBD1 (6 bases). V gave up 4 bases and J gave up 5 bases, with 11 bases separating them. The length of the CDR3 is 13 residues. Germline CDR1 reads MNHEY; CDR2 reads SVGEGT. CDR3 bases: TGTGCCAGCAGTTCGTATAGGGGGGAGACCCAGTACTTC. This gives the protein CASSSYRGETQYF.

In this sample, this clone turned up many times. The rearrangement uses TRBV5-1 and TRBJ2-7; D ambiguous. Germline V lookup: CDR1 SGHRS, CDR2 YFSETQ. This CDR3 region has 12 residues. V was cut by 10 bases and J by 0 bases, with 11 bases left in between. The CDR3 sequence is CACGPSSYEQYF. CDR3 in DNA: TGCGCCTGCGGACCGAGCTCCTACGAGCAGTACTTC. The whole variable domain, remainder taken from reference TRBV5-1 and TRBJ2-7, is KAGVTQTPRYLIKTRGQQVTLSCSPISGHRSVSWYQQTPGQGLQFLFEYFSETQRNKGNFPGRFSGRQFSNSRSEMNVSTLELGDSALYLCACGPSSYEQYFGPGTRLTVT.

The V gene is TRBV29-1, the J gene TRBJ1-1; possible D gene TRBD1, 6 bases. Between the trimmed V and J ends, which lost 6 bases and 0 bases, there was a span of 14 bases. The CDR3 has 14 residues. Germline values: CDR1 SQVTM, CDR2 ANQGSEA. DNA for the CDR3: TGCAGCGTGAGGAGGACAGTCATGAACACTGAAGCTTTCTTT. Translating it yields CSVRRTVMNTEAFF.